This TCR beta chain was observed in a study of Ad26.COV2.S vaccination and SARS-CoV-2 variants. Only in-frame clones appear in the TCRdb table, and some are missing; sequencing was by immunoSEQ multiplex PCR. The sample has around 370,000 clones; around 92% are singletons. This TCR derives from a human donor who had recovered from COVID-19. The sample consisted of peripheral blood, taken after recovery from COVID-19.

The CDR3 protein is CASSLGQGIHTGELFF. In DNA, the CDR3 is TGTGCCAGCAGCCTCGGACAGGGGATACACACCGGGGAGCTGTTTTTT. The V gene is TRBV5-4, the J gene TRBJ2-2, with 9 positions matching TRBD1. Trimming removed 4 bases from V and 3 bases from J; junction bases left unmatched: 7. This CDR3 has 16 amino acids. The germline V gene encodes CDR1 SGHNT and CDR2 YYREEE (reference sequence).